One sample yielded the 20 T cell receptor beta chains listed below, sequenced in a study of blood T cell repertoires in COVID-19. This table comes from immunoSEQ multiplex PCR, and its TCRdb copy is limited to in-frame clones, with some not included. The table shows under 200,000 clones, with roughly 80% occurring only once. Sequencing was done on a sample of peripheral blood. The receptors here all came from a middle-aged woman with COVID-19, enrolled during active disease.

Comment on this clone: Different DNA sequences within this sample yield the same CDR3. The chain links TRBV3-1 (or the pseudogene TRBV3-2) to TRBJ1-5; D ambiguous. Looked up from germline, CDR1 is LGHDT and CDR2 is YNNKEL (reference sequence). Between the trimmed V and J ends, which lost 1 base and 4 bases, there was a span of 8 bases. The CDR3 sequence is 14 residues long. This chain's CDR3 is CASSQAGLNQPQHF. CDR3 nucleotide sequence: TGTGCCAGCAGCCAAGCGGGGTTGAATCAGCCCCAGCATTTT.

This clone appeared a single time. This chain links TRBV27 with TRBJ2-3, with D unresolved. Trimming stripped 4 bases from V and 4 bases from J, with 21 bases between. This CDR3 spans 17 amino acids. Germline loops: CDR1 MNHEY, CDR2 SMNVEV (reference sequence). CDR3 in amino acids: CASSSPRQAQDSDTQYF. CDR3 nucleotides: TGTGCCAGCAGTTCCCCCCGGCAGGCGCAAGATTCAGATACGCAGTATTTT.

This sequence joins TRBV7-7 and TRBJ2-5; 10 bases are a match to TRBD1. Germline values: CDR1 SSHAT, CDR2 FNYEAQ (reference sequence). V lost 4 bases to trimming and J lost 4 bases; unmatched junction nucleotides: 6. The CDR3 contains 15 residues. CDR3 sequence reads: CASSSTGGFLETQYF. As DNA, the CDR3 is TGTGCCAGCAGCTCGACAGGGGGCTTTTTAGAGACCCAGTACTTC. The complete variable domain, with remaining parts taken from reference TRBV7-7 and TRBJ2-5, reads GAGVSQSPRYKVTKRGQDVTLRCDPISSHATLYWYQQALGQGPEFLTYFNYEAQPDKSGLPSDRFSAERPEGSISTLTIQRTEQRDSAMYRCASSSTGGFLETQYFGPGTRLLVL.

The rearrangement links TRBV3-1 (or the pseudogene TRBV3-2) to TRBJ1-2; 11 bases fit TRBD1. Looked up from germline, CDR1 is LGHDT and CDR2 is YNNKEL (reference sequence). The ends lost 1 base at V and 6 bases at J; junction bases unmatched: 7. There are 16 residues in the CDR3. CDR3 amino acids: CASSQGWTGGADGYTF. DNA for the CDR3: TGTGCCAGCAGCCAAGGGTGGACAGGGGGCGCCGATGGCTACACCTTC.

The chain employs TRBV10-2 and TRBJ2-5; 7 positions agree with TRBD1. J was trimmed by 4 bases and V by 4 bases; bases with no gene match: 6. The CDR3 extends over 14 amino acids. Germline V gene data show CDR1 as WSHSY and CDR2 as SAAADI. The DNA for the CDR3 is TGCGCCAGCAGTGCAGACAACAGGGGAGAGACCCAGTACTTC. Protein: CASSADNRGETQYF.

In DNA form, the CDR3 reads TGTGCCAGCTCATTTCAGCGGGAGCATACCGGGGAGCTGTTTTTT. As protein: CASSFQREHTGELFF. The chain links TRBV18 to TRBJ2-2, with 8 bases matching TRBD2. CDR1 and CDR2 (germline): KGHSH, LQKENI. V gave up 5 bases and J gave up 5 bases; unmatched junction bases: 7. The CDR3 consists of 15 residues.

At least ten counts were recorded for this clone. The J gene is TRBJ2-4, the V gene TRBV19, with TRBD2 as a possible D gene (6 bases). CDR1 is LNHDA, CDR2 SQIVND, per germline (reference sequence). The ends were cut back, 5 bases at V and 6 bases at J, with 14 bases in the middle. The CDR3 consists of 14 residues. CDR3 amino acids: CASSWREDGNIQYF. The DNA of the CDR3 is TGTGCCAGTAGTTGGAGGGAGGACGGAAACATTCAGTACTTC.

As concerns this clone: The identical CDR3 is also encoded by other nucleotide sequences in the sample. The V gene is TRBV19, the J gene TRBJ2-3, with 10 bases lining up with TRBD1. This CDR3 contains 13 residues. Germline CDR1 LNHDA, CDR2 SQIVND (reference sequence). Trimming removed 10 bases from V and 3 bases from J; junction bases left unmatched: 4. The DNA of the CDR3 is TGTGCCACCCGGGACAGGGGAACAGATACGCAGTATTTT. Translating gives CATRDRGTDTQYF.

The V and J genes are TRBV7-3 and TRBJ2-1; 11 nucleotides align to TRBD2. Germline trimming cut 5 bases from V and 6 bases from J; bases unmatched to any gene: 15. CDR1 is SGHTA and CDR2 is FQGTGA in the germline V gene. The CDR3 contains 18 residues. CDR3 amino acids: CASSLRSSGGYYTNEQFF. In nucleotides, the CDR3 is TGTGCCAGCAGCCTACGGTCTAGCGGGGGGTACTACACCAATGAGCAGTTCTTC.

In this sample, this clone turned up a few times. This chain joins TRBV19 and TRBJ2-3, with 11 bases that match TRBD2. CDR3 length equals 17 residues. CDR1 is LNHDA and CDR2 is SQIVND in the germline V gene (reference sequence). Trimming took 5 bases from V and 0 from J; bases not matched to a gene: 7. The CDR3 spells CASSPLGLAASTDTQYF. The CDR3 region has the DNA TGTGCCAGTAGTCCCTTGGGACTAGCGGCAAGCACAGATACGCAGTATTTT.

The V gene is TRBV4-2, the J gene TRBJ2-1, with a possible D match to TRBD1 (5 bases). The germline V and J ends were trimmed by 1 base and 6 bases, with 10 bases remaining between them. Germline V gives CDR1 LGHNA, CDR2 YNFKEQ. CDR3 length: 14 amino acids. The CDR3 DNA reads TGTGCCAGCAGCCAAGTGGGGCGAAGCAATGAGCAGTTCTTC. Translated: CASSQVGRSNEQFF.

J is TRBJ1-2 and V is TRBV3-1 (or the pseudogene TRBV3-2); D possibly corresponds to TRBD1 (5 bases). Germline V CDR1 and CDR2: LGHDT, YNNKEL (reference sequence). The V end was cut by 3 bases, the J end by 4 bases, with 9 bases between. This CDR3 spans 13 amino acids. DNA of the CDR3: TGTGCCAGCAGCCACTACAGGCCCTATGGCTACACCTTC. It encodes CASSHYRPYGYTF.

The rearrangement uses TRBV6-5 and TRBJ2-7, with D tentatively TRBD1 (5 bases). This CDR3 comprises 14 residues. The ends were cut back, 5 bases at V and 2 bases at J, with 13 bases in the middle. Per germline, CDR1 MNHEY and CDR2 SVGAGI. CDR3 DNA sequence: TGTGCCAGCAGTCAAAGGGGAAACCCCTACGAGCAGTACTTC. Protein sequence: CASSQRGNPYEQYF.

The chain uses TRBV4-2 and TRBJ2-5; 8 bases are a match to TRBD1. The length of the CDR3 is 15 residues. Germline trimming cut 3 bases from V and 3 bases from J; bases unmatched to any gene: 6. CDR1 LGHNA and CDR2 YNFKEQ come from the germline V gene. DNA of the CDR3: TGTGCCAGCAGCCACACTCCGGGACAGGAAGAGACCCAGTACTTC. It is translated as CASSHTPGQEETQYF.

The V gene is TRBV7-2, the J gene TRBJ2-7, with D unresolved. The V end was cut by 0 bases, the J end by 2 bases, with 5 bases between. CDR1 SGHTA and CDR2 FQGNSA come from the germline V gene. This CDR3 has 13 residues. DNA of the CDR3: TGTGCCAGCAGCTTAGCGCGGACCTACGAGCAGTACTTC. It yields the protein CASSLARTYEQYF.

V usage is TRBV6-1 and J usage is TRBJ2-1; 13 nucleotides match TRBD2. Germline CDR1 MNHNS, CDR2 SASEGT. V lost 4 bases, J lost 7 bases, and 7 bases stayed unmatched. The CDR3 length is 16 residues. CDR3 sequence reads: CASSGLAGGQGNEQFF. In nucleotides, the CDR3 is TGTGCCAGCAGTGGACTAGCGGGGGGCCAAGGAAATGAGCAGTTCTTC.

With regard to this clone: The identical CDR3 is also encoded by other nucleotide sequences in the sample. The chain employs TRBV18 and TRBJ2-3, with TRBD1 matching 8 bases. The CDR3 has 14 residues. V lost 6 bases to trimming and J lost 6 bases; unmatched junction nucleotides: 8. Germline V gives CDR1 KGHSH, CDR2 LQKENI. The CDR3: CASSPQGAWDTQYF. Written as DNA, the CDR3 is TGTGCCAGCTCCCCGCAGGGGGCCTGGGATACGCAGTATTTT.

As to this clone: In the same sample, other DNA sequences code for this CDR3. The chain is built from TRBV6-5 and TRBJ1-2; D may be TRBD1 (5 bases). V lost 3 bases and J 2 bases, leaving 10 bases between the germline ends. Looked up from germline, CDR1 is MNHEY and CDR2 is SVGAGI. This CDR3 is 14 amino acids long. CDR3 sequence (DNA): TGTGCCAGCAGTTATCTTGACAGCAACTATGGCTACACCTTC. Its protein is CASSYLDSNYGYTF.

V gene TRBV6-5 combines with J gene TRBJ2-2, with TRBD2 identical over 10 bases. J was trimmed by 4 bases and V by 11 bases; bases with no gene match: 7. This CDR3 is built from 14 residues. Germline lookup yields CDR1 MNHEY and CDR2 SVGAGI. The CDR3 region is CASRAGGSTGELFF. CDR3 nucleotide sequence: TGTGCCTCCCGAGCGGGAGGGTCCACCGGGGAGCTGTTTTTT.

This clone has just a few counts. V usage is TRBV7-2 and J usage is TRBJ1-4, with D possibly matching TRBD1 (5 bases). V was shortened by 1 base and J by 4 bases, with 7 bases between the two germline ends. This CDR3 has 14 residues. Germline V gene lookup returns CDR1 SGHTA and CDR2 FQGNSA. CDR3 sequence reads: CASSLVQGNEKLFF. CDR3 bases: TGTGCCAGCAGCTTAGTTCAGGGTAATGAAAAACTGTTTTTT.